Listed below are T cell receptor beta chains from one sample, sequenced in a study of T cell responses to AZD1222 COVID-19 vaccine. Using immunoSEQ multiplex PCR, the repertoire was profiled, and TCRdb retains in-frame clones only, with some absent. The table has about 130,000 clones, around four fifths seen once. The material was peripheral blood, obtained on day 0 of AZD1222 vaccination. The origin of the receptors is an adult in good health. The CDR3 runs from the conserved cysteine through the conserved F or W. A D gene is named only where the DNA matches it firmly. Where a row states a size, it is once, few, many or the class of an expanded clone; other rows omit it.

clone_size	d_call	v_call	j_call	cdr3_nt	cdr3_aa
-	TRBD1	TRBV5-1	TRBJ1-3	TGCGCCAGCAGCTGGGACAGCCCGAGACTCTCTGGAAACACCATATATTTT	CASSWDSPRLSGNTIYF
-	-	TRBV3-1/TRBV3-2	TRBJ2-1	TGTGCCAGCAGCCAAATCGGGGGAGTTGAGCAGTTCTTC	CASSQIGGVEQFF
few	TRBD1	TRBV19	TRBJ1-5	TGTGCCAGTAGTAGACAGGGACTCCAGCCCCAGCATTTT	CASSRQGLQPQHF
-	-	TRBV28	TRBJ1-1	TGTGCCAGCAGTTTTGTGAGGAGCGCTGAAGCTTTCTTT	CASSFVRSAEAFF
few	TRBD1	TRBV7-2	TRBJ2-6	TGTGCCAGCAGCTCCAGGGGGCCTGGGGCCAACGTCCTGACTTTC	CASSSRGPGANVLTF
once	-	TRBV28	TRBJ1-1	TGTGCCAGCAGTTTACAGGGGAGGGGGGGCACTGAAGCTTTCTTT	CASSLQGRGGTEAFF
-	-	TRBV27	TRBJ1-2	TGTGCCAGCAGTTTAAGTGTGGGTGAAAAGGGGTATGGCTACACCTTC	CASSLSVGEKGYGYTF
-	TRBD1	TRBV19	TRBJ2-7	TGTGCCAGTAGTTCCGGACAGGGATTCTACGAGCAGTACTTC	CASSSGQGFYEQYF
-	TRBD1	TRBV29-1	TRBJ2-7	TGCAGCGTTGTCCCCGGGACAGGGGACAGCTACGAGCAGTACTTC	CSVVPGTGDSYEQYF
-	TRBD1	TRBV6-5	TRBJ2-1	TGTGCCAGCAGGGGACAGGGATACAATGAGCAGTTCTTC	CASRGQGYNEQFF
few	-	TRBV4-2	TRBJ1-6	TGTGCCAGCAGCCAAGCTGAGCCCCAACGATTTAATTCACCCCTCCACTTT	CASSQAEPQRFNSPLHF
-	-	TRBV5-6	TRBJ2-7	TGTGCCAGCAGTCGACAGACCTACGAGCAGTACTTC	CASSRQTYEQYF
-	TRBD2	TRBV3-1/TRBV3-2	TRBJ2-5	TGTGCCAGCAGCCAATTGGAACCGGGGGGAATACAAGAGACCCAGTACTTC	CASSQLEPGGIQETQYF
-	TRBD1	TRBV28	TRBJ2-2	TGTGCCAGCAGATTTGGGGGACAGGGGGCTATCGGGGAGCTGTTTTTT	CASRFGGQGAIGELFF
-	TRBD1	TRBV19	TRBJ1-2	TGTGCCAGTAGTATAGTAACAGGGGCTGGCTACACCTTC	CASSIVTGAGYTF
-	-	TRBV7-9	TRBJ1-5	TGTGCCAGCAGCTTAGGGGTAACGCAGCCCCAGCATTTT	CASSLGVTQPQHF
-	-	TRBV14	TRBJ1-1	TGTGCCAGCAGCCTCTTGGGGGCGAACACTGAAGCTTTCTTT	CASSLLGANTEAFF
-	-	TRBV19	TRBJ1-2	TGTGCCAGTACTGGGGACCTATATGGCTACACCTTC	CASTGDLYGYTF
-	-	TRBV30	TRBJ1-3	TGTGCCTGGAGTGTTCGAAACACCATATATTTT	CAWSVRNTIYF
-	TRBD1	TRBV5-4	TRBJ2-4	TGTGCCAGCAGCTTGAGGGACAGGGGCACCAAAAACATTCAGTACTTC	CASSLRDRGTKNIQYF
many	-	TRBV27	TRBJ1-2	TGTGCCAGCAGTTTATCTGGCCAGGGAAGGCGAGGCTACACCTTC	CASSLSGQGRRGYTF
-	TRBD1	TRBV19	TRBJ2-1	TGTGCCAGTAGTACGCAAACAGGGGGCGTCTTTTTCTATGAGCAGTTCTTC	CASSTQTGGVFFYEQFF
-	TRBD1	TRBV5-1	TRBJ1-6	TGCGCCAGCAGCGCCATGACAGGGGATAATTCACCCCTCCACTTT	CASSAMTGDNSPLHF
-	TRBD1	TRBV19	TRBJ1-1	TGTGCCAGTACCAAGGACAGGGTGAACACTGAAGCTTTCTTT	CASTKDRVNTEAFF
once	-	TRBV30	TRBJ1-4	TGTGCCTTGACGGTTGCAACTAATGAAAAACTGTTTTTT	CALTVATNEKLFF
-	-	TRBV19	TRBJ2-7	TGTGCCAGTAGTATAGGAGCAGGGGCCAGCTCCTACGAGCAGTACTTC	CASSIGAGASSYEQYF
-	-	TRBV5-1	TRBJ1-1	TGCGCCAGCAGCTTGGAGGGGACCACTGAAGCTTTCTTT	CASSLEGTTEAFF
-	-	TRBV27	TRBJ1-2	TGTGCCAGCTGGGACCCAGGGAACTATGGCTACACCTTC	CASWDPGNYGYTF
-	-	TRBV2	TRBJ1-1	TGTGCCAGCAGTCGACAGGAGGCCACTGAAGCTTTCTTT	CASSRQEATEAFF
-	-	TRBV7-9	TRBJ1-1	TGTGCCAGCAGCTTAACTCCGAGGGTGAACACTGAAGCTTTCTTT	CASSLTPRVNTEAFF
once	-	TRBV7-8	TRBJ1-1	TGTGCCAGCAGCTCATCGGCAGGGGTAGGTGAAGCTTTCTTT	CASSSSAGVGEAFF
-	-	TRBV9	TRBJ2-5	TGTGCCAGCAGCGCTTCCCCCTCGGTTCAAGAGACCCAGTACTTC	CASSASPSVQETQYF
-	-	TRBV3-1/TRBV3-2	TRBJ1-1	TGTGCCAGCAGCCTAAGAGGTAAGGGGGACACTGAAGCTTTCTTT	CASSLRGKGDTEAFF
-	-	TRBV5-1	TRBJ2-1	TGCGCCAGCAGCTTGTTGGGGGGCAATGAGCAGTTCTTC	CASSLLGGNEQFF
-	TRBD1	TRBV30	TRBJ1-6	TGTGCCTACTGGGAGACAGGGACCTATAATTCACCCCTCCACTTT	CAYWETGTYNSPLHF
-	TRBD1	TRBV18	TRBJ2-6	TGTGCCAGCTCACCCCAGGGGGCGCTGGCTGGGGCCAACGTCCTGACTTTC	CASSPQGALAGANVLTF
-	TRBD1	TRBV6-5	TRBJ1-4	TGTGCCAGCAGCCTCGACAGGGCCCCTAATGAAAAACTGTTTTTT	CASSLDRAPNEKLFF
-	-	TRBV28	TRBJ2-7	TGTGCCAGCAGCCGCGCCGCCGAGCAGTACTTC	CASSRAAEQYF
-	-	TRBV4-1	TRBJ1-6	TGCGCCAGCAGCCAGGCCAGGGGTTCACCCCTCCACTTT	CASSQARGSPLHF
-	TRBD2	TRBV12-3/TRBV12-4	TRBJ2-7	TGTGCCAGCACTTATAGCGGGTACGAGCAGTACTTC	CASTYSGYEQYF
-	-	TRBV12-3/TRBV12-4	TRBJ2-2	TGTGCCAGCAGTTTAACAGGGACCGGGGAGCTGTTTTTT	CASSLTGTGELFF
-	TRBD1	TRBV30	TRBJ2-2	TGTGCCTGGAGAGACAGGGGGCGGCACACCGGGGAGCTGTTTTTT	CAWRDRGRHTGELFF
-	TRBD2	TRBV5-1	TRBJ2-1	TGCGCCAGCAGCTTGGGTGGGGGACTAGTATACAATGAGCAGTTCTTC	CASSLGGGLVYNEQFF
-	-	TRBV5-1	TRBJ1-6	TGCGCCAGCAGCTCCGCGGGAAGGGGTGGATCACCCCTCCACTTT	CASSSAGRGGSPLHF
-	-	TRBV7-6	TRBJ2-1	TGTGCCAGCAGCTTAGAGTCGGGCAACTACAATGAGCAGTTCTTC	CASSLESGNYNEQFF
-	-	TRBV9	TRBJ2-1	TGTGCCAGCAGCCTAGCTAGCTCCTACAATGAGCAGTTCTTC	CASSLASSYNEQFF
-	TRBD1	TRBV19	TRBJ1-2	TGTGCCAGTCTTCGCGGGACAGGGGGTAACTATGGCTACACCTTC	CASLRGTGGNYGYTF
-	-	TRBV6-5	TRBJ2-3	TGTGCCAGCACCTTTCAGGGGGGGGGCACAGATACGCAGTATTTT	CASTFQGGGTDTQYF
-	-	TRBV18	TRBJ2-5	TGTGCCAGCTCCCCTGGGGTTAAAGAGACCCAGTACTTC	CASSPGVKETQYF
-	-	TRBV2	TRBJ1-5	TGTGCCAGCAGTGACAATTGGGGGAATCAGCCCCAGCATTTT	CASSDNWGNQPQHF
-	-	TRBV12-3/TRBV12-4	TRBJ1-1	TGTGCCAGCAGCCCGTACACTGAAGCTTTCTTT	CASSPYTEAFF
-	TRBD1	TRBV29-1	TRBJ1-2	TGCAGCGTGCGGACAGGAGGCAACTATGGCTACACCTTC	CSVRTGGNYGYTF
-	-	TRBV7-8	TRBJ1-1	TGTGCCAGCAGCCAAAGAATGAACACTGAAGCTTTCTTT	CASSQRMNTEAFF
-	-	TRBV10-2	TRBJ2-6	TGCGCCAGCAGAGGCAGTGGGTTATCTGGGGCCAACGTCCTGACTTTC	CASRGSGLSGANVLTF
-	TRBD1	TRBV29-1	TRBJ2-1	TGCAGCGTTGAATTTCGACAGGGGGGGAATGAGCAGTTCTTC	CSVEFRQGGNEQFF
-	TRBD1	TRBV9	TRBJ1-1	TGTGCCAGCAGCGTTCAGGGGGCAGTAGGTGGCACTGAAGCTTTCTTT	CASSVQGAVGGTEAFF
-	-	TRBV6-1	TRBJ1-6	TGTGCCAGCAGTGAAGACCCTTCTTATAATTCACCCCTCCACTTT	CASSEDPSYNSPLHF